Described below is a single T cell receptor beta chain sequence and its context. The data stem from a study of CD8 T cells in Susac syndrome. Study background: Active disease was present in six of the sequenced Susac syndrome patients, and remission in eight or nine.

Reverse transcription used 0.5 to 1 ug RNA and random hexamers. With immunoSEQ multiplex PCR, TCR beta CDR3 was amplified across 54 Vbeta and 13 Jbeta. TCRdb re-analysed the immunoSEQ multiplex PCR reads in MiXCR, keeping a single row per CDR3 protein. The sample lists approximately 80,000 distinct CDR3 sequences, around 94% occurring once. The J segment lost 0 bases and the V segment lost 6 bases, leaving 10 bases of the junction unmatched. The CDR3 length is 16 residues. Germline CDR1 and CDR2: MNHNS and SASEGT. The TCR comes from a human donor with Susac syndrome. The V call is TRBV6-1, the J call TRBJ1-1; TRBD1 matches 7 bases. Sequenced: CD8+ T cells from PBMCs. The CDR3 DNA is TGTGCCAGCAGGACCCGGGACAGATCATTGAACACTGAAGCTTTCTTT. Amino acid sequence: CASRTRDRSLNTEAFF.